This T cell receptor beta chain was sequenced for a study of beta chain features in type 1 diabetes. The authors obtained over 98% purity in all sorted populations. As every portion of the isolated RNA was reverse transcribed, the sequencing read expressed TCRB transcripts. Produced via immunoSEQ multiplex PCR; TCRdb's table is partial and in-frame only. The repertoire holds about 16,000 clones, less than 60% seen once, with less than 0.5% in the top ten. The CDR3 has 16 residues. General study results and limits: Shortening of TCRB CDR3s, moderate but significant, appeared in all four CD4+ subsets of Type 1 diabetes patients.

The sample holds a few counts of this clone. Antigen specificity is unknown. The sample consisted of stem cell memory CD4+ T cells from blood. The clonotype originates from a woman between 18 and 29 years old in good health. V and J are TRBV21-1 and TRBJ2-3; TRBD1 reflects the table's D call only, with no check against the DNA. TRBV21-1 is a documented pseudogene. In DNA, the CDR3 is TGTGCCAGCAGCCAGGGGGCGGGGGTTAGCACAGATACGCAGTATTTT. Encoded protein: CASSQGAGVSTDTQYF.